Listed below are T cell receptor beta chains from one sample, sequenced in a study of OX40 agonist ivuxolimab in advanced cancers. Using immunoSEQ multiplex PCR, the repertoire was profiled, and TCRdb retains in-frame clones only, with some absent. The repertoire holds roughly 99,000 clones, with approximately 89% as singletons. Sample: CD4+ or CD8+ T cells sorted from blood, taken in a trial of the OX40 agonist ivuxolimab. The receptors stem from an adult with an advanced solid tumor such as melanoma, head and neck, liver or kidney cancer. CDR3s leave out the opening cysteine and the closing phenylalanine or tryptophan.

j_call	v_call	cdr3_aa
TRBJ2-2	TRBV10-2	ASRRENGELF
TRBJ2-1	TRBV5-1	ASTMTSGSYEQF
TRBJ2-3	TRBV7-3	ASSPSGVPDTQY
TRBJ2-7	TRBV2	ASLTQGGEQY
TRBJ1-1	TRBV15	ATSWRTGGDTEAF
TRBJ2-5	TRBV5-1	ASSLVAGEETQY
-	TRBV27	ASMATGTGGAYEQY
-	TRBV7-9	ASSLPSEGFEQY
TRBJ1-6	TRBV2	ASLARRNSPLH
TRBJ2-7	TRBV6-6	ASKYSRDPNYEQY
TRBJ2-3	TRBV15	ATSRSGLAGVGTDTQY
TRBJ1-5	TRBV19	ASSRGSQPQH
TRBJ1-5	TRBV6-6	ASSSNGRQPQH
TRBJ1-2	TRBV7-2	ASSLGTEDGYT
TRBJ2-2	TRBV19	ASSMNRVNTGELF
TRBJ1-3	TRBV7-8	ASSIANQGLGNTIY
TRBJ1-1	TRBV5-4	ASRGGGVLNTEAF
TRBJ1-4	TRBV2	ASTEGRVNEKLF
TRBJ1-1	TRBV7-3	ASSTGLSTEAF
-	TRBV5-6	ASTGTGGNEQY
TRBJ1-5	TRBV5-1	ASSLAGPLSNQPQH
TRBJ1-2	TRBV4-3	ASSQGGAGDRGYT
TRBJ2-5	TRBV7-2	ASSFLSGGRSEQY
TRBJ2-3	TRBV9	ASSGWDRSTDTQY
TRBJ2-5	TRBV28	ASSWGTGRETQY
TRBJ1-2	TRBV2	ASSEAGDRPWGGYT
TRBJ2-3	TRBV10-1	ASSESAAWTDTQY
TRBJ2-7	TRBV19	ASSDRWGSFYEQY
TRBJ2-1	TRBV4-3	ASSPSGRSDNEQF
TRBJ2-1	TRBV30	AWTNPGLAAGYNEQF
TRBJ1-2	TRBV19	ASSESGGDYGYT
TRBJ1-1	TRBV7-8	ASSTRVPRTEAF
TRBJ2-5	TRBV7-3	ASSPRQFGETQY
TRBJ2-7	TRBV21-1	ASPGGGTGSHEQY
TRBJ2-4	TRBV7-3	ASSLQGQGNIQY
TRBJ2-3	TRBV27	ASRRGLAGGPSTDTQY
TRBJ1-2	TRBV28	ASSLPGTGFLGMGYT
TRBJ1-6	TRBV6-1	ASREPQGAYNSPLH
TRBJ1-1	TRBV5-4	ASSVNGGGKEAF
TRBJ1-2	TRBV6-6	ASSYSREINYGYT
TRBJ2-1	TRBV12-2	ASRGGTGYNEQF
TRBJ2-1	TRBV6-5	ASSYQAGAYNEQF
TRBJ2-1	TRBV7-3	ASSPGGAYNEQF
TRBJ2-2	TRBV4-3	ASSQDERGLTNTGELF
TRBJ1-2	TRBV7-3	ASSPGTVGGYT
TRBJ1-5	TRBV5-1	ASSLDGGGNQPQH
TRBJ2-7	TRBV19	ASSILHGASVSYEQY
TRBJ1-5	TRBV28	ASSNQPQH
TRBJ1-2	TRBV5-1	ASSPGGANYGYT
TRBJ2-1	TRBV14	ASSRMVSAGVEQF
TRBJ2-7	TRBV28	ASNSPLVPGEQY